Each of the 28 T cell receptor beta chains below was sequenced from the same sample in a study of T cell responses to AZD1222 COVID-19 vaccine. The repertoire was sequenced with immunoSEQ multiplex PCR; TCRdb's copy has only in-frame clones and lacks some. The repertoire consists of approximately 89,000 clones, with 88% occurring once and the leading ten covering about 2.5%. Sequenced here: peripheral blood, sampled on day 0 of AZD1222 vaccination. These receptors originate from an adult in good health.

The V call is TRBV4-3, the J call TRBJ1-2, with a possible D match to TRBD1 (6 bases). V lost 2 bases and J lost 0, with 10 bases in between. Per the germline V gene, CDR1 is LGHNA and CDR2 is YSLEER. CDR3 length: 15 amino acids. The CDR3: CASSQRDTANYGYTF. DNA of the CDR3: TGCGCCAGCAGCCAACGGGACACCGCTAACTATGGCTACACCTTC.

The rearrangement joins TRBV2 to TRBJ1-5; TRBD1 matches 7 bases. The germline gives CDR1 SNHLY, CDR2 FYNNEI. This CDR3 has 17 residues. After removal of 1 base from V and 2 bases from J, the junction contained 8 bases not matched to a gene. CDR3 in DNA: TGTGCCAGCAGTGAAGGGGTCGACACAGGGGGCAATCAGCCCCAGCATTTT. This codes for CASSEGVDTGGNQPQHF.

The chain combines TRBV19 with TRBJ1-5; D gene uncertain. The V end was cut by 6 bases, the J end by 5 bases, with 11 bases between. Germline V CDR1 and CDR2: LNHDA, SQIVND (reference sequence). The CDR3 covers 13 residues. CDR3: CASRLLEDQPQHF. Here the CDR3 DNA reads TGTGCCAGTAGACTCCTAGAGGATCAGCCCCAGCATTTT.

The chain uses TRBV12-3 or TRBV12-4 and TRBJ1-2; maybe TRBD1 (6 bases). The CDR3 consists of 11 residues. With 1 base removed from V and 12 bases from J, the gap between germline ends came to 9 bases. The CDR3 nucleotides read TGTGCCAGCAGTTTAGGGGGGGACAACACCTTC. Translation: CASSLGGDNTF.

This clone was seen only once. The chain joins TRBV18 to TRBJ1-1; the D is unclear. Trimming took off 2 bases at V and 3 bases at J, with 7 bases between the two ends. Germline CDR1 KGHSH, CDR2 LQKENI. This CDR3 has 13 residues. CDR3 nucleotides: TGTGCCAGCTCACCAAAAGCCTACACTGAAGCTTTCTTT. This encodes CASSPKAYTEAFF.

This clone was counted a few times. The rearrangement joins TRBV7-2 to TRBJ1-6; 8 bases agree with TRBD1. J lost 7 bases, V lost 5 bases, and 7 bases had no gene match. Germline lookup yields CDR1 SGHTA and CDR2 FQGNSA. The CDR3 has 15 amino acids. The CDR3: CASSARQGRNSPLHF. The CDR3 nucleotides are TGTGCCAGCAGCGCCCGACAGGGGCGAAATTCACCCCTCCACTTT.

The rearrangement uses TRBV6-5 and TRBJ1-2, with no clear D. Looked up from germline, CDR1 is MNHEY and CDR2 is SVGAGI. Trimming removed 0 bases from V and 8 bases from J, with 10 bases in between. The CDR3 has 13 amino acids. CDR3 DNA: TGTGCCAGCAGTTACTCTGGGGTGTACGGCTACACCTTC. Protein sequence: CASSYSGVYGYTF.

The chain couples TRBV5-1 to TRBJ2-3, with D possibly being TRBD1 (7 bases). The germline V and J ends were trimmed by 0 bases and 2 bases, with 13 bases remaining between them. The CDR3 contains 16 residues. Looked up from germline, CDR1 is SGHRS and CDR2 is YFSETQ. CDR3 region: CASSLAGGTITDTQYF. As DNA, the CDR3 is TGCGCCAGCAGCTTGGCAGGGGGGACCATCACAGATACGCAGTATTTT.

The chain joins TRBV23-1 to TRBJ1-5; the D gene is possibly TRBD1 (5 bases). TRBV23-1 is assigned to the ORF class and has an uncertain function. The CDR3 has 13 residues. Deletions cut 4 bases from V and 2 bases from J, with 6 bases between. The CDR3 DNA reads TGCGCCAGCAGTCGGGACGGCAATCAGCCCCAGCATTTT. It translates to CASSRDGNQPQHF.

V is TRBV12-3 or TRBV12-4 and J is TRBJ1-5; D call uncertain. V lost 1 base and J 7 bases, leaving 8 bases between the germline ends. The CDR3 contains 13 residues. CDR3 in DNA: TGTGCCAGCAGTTTAGTAGGGAGGCAGCCCCAGCATTTT. Encoded protein: CASSLVGRQPQHF.

This chain joins TRBV28 and TRBJ2-7; either TRBD1 or TRBD2 may fit D (5 bases each). The CDR3 contains 14 residues. Germline CDR1 is MDHEN and CDR2 is SYDVKM. Trimming cost V 7 bases and J 2 bases, with 15 bases left between them. The CDR3, as DNA: TGTGCCAGCATCTCAGGGCGGGTCCCCTACGAGCAGTACTTC. This codes for CASISGRVPYEQYF.

J is TRBJ2-1 and V is TRBV4-1; D might be TRBD1 or TRBD2, each matching 5 bases. The V and J ends lost 5 bases and 6 bases respectively, with 20 bases between them. The CDR3 has 16 residues. Germline CDR1 MGHRA, CDR2 YSYEKL. The CDR3, as DNA: TGCGCCAGCAGCGGCCAAAGGACCTCAGGGACCAATGAGCAGTTCTTC. Translating gives CASSGQRTSGTNEQFF.

The J gene is TRBJ1-1, the V gene TRBV18, with 9 bases aligning to TRBD1. From germline, CDR1 is KGHSH and CDR2 LQKENI. This CDR3 comprises 16 residues. J gave up 1 base and V 5 bases, and 8 bases lay outside the gene matches. The CDR3 DNA sequence: TGTGCCAGCTCAGTCTCACAGGGGGCTGGGAACACTGAAGCTTTCTTT. Protein sequence: CASSVSQGAGNTEAFF.

The V and J genes are TRBV19 and TRBJ1-2; D gene unclear. V lost 2 bases, J lost 4 bases, and 11 bases lay in between. CDR3 length: 14 amino acids. Germline V gene data show CDR1 as LNHDA and CDR2 as SQIVND (reference sequence). The CDR3 nucleotides read TGTGCCAGTAGTATAAGGACTCCACGCTATGGCTACACCTTC. Its translation: CASSIRTPRYGYTF.

This clone was recorded a few times. The gene calls are TRBV30 and TRBJ2-3; D is undetermined. Germline V gene lookup returns CDR1 GTSNPN and CDR2 SVGIG (reference sequence). This CDR3 is 12 amino acids long. V lost 3 bases and J 0 bases, leaving 4 bases between the germline ends. CDR3 loop: CAWRISTDTQYF. The CDR3 nucleotides read TGTGCCTGGAGGATTAGCACAGATACGCAGTATTTT.

The gene calls are TRBV12-5 and TRBJ2-2, with D possibly being TRBD1 (6 bases). Trimming left V 1 base short and J 5 bases short, with 11 bases between. CDR3 length: 15 residues. Germline lookup yields CDR1 LGHNT and CDR2 FRNRAP. This CDR3 is CASGLATGPTGELFF. The CDR3 DNA reads TGTGCTAGTGGTTTGGCCACAGGGCCGACCGGGGAGCTGTTTTTT.

The chain carries TRBV10-2 and TRBJ1-1, with 12 bases lining up with TRBD1. Looked up from germline, CDR1 is WSHSY and CDR2 is SAAADI. This CDR3 region has 16 residues. J was trimmed by 4 bases and V by 9 bases; bases with no gene match: 12. The CDR3 sequence is CASQPGQGAGSTEAFF. CDR3 in DNA: TGCGCCAGTCAGCCGGGACAGGGGGCTGGTAGCACTGAAGCTTTCTTT.

The chain links TRBV7-2 to TRBJ2-7; D is unclear. Trimming took 1 base from V and 3 from J, leaving 13 bases between them. The germline V gene has CDR1 SGHTA and CDR2 FQGNSA. The length of the CDR3 is 15 residues. The CDR3 DNA is TGTGCCAGCAGCTTAGACGGTCGATCGGTCTACGAGCAGTACTTC. This codes for CASSLDGRSVYEQYF.

The chain combines TRBV7-8 with TRBJ1-6; a possible D gene is TRBD1 (6 bases). V shed 5 bases and J shed 0 bases, with 17 bases lying between them. There are 18 residues in the CDR3. Germline values: CDR1 SGHVS, CDR2 FQNEAQ. CDR3 sequence reads: CASSATRDKSSYNSPLHF. For the CDR3, the DNA is TGTGCCAGCAGCGCCACACGGGACAAAAGCTCCTATAATTCACCCCTCCACTTT.

This chain links TRBV7-2 with TRBJ1-2, with D perhaps TRBD1 (5 bases). The CDR3 length is 13 residues. From germline, CDR1 is SGHTA and CDR2 FQGNSA. Deletions cut 5 bases from V and 7 bases from J, with 14 bases between. The CDR3 nucleotides are TGTGCCAGCAGCCCCAGGGTACAAAGTGGCTACACCTTC. It yields the protein CASSPRVQSGYTF.

The chain links TRBV4-1 to TRBJ2-3, with 9 positions matching TRBD2. Trimming at V came to 4 bases and at J to 1 base, leaving 6 bases not matched to a gene. Germline CDR1 reads MGHRA; CDR2 reads YSYEKL. CDR3 size: 16 residues. The CDR3 is CASSPLAGSRTDTQYF. The CDR3 DNA reads as TGCGCCAGCAGCCCACTAGCGGGCTCTCGCACAGATACGCAGTATTTT.

The rearrangement joins TRBV11-3 to TRBJ1-2, with unresolved D. This CDR3 comprises 13 residues. Trimming shortened V by 4 bases and J by 8 bases, and 14 bases separated the two germline ends. CDR1 is SGHNT and CDR2 is YENEEA in the germline V gene. The CDR3 spells CASSSRSAQGYTF. DNA for the CDR3: TGTGCCAGCAGCTCTCGGTCGGCCCAAGGCTACACCTTC.

The V gene is TRBV7-9, the J gene TRBJ2-6; no reliable D call. In germline, CDR1 is SEHNR, CDR2 FQNEAQ (reference sequence). V was shortened by 5 bases and J by 2 bases, with 16 bases between the two germline ends. The CDR3 is 17 residues long. CDR3 DNA sequence: TGTGCCAGCAGCCCACCTATTGGTGAGCCTGGGGCCAACGTCCTGACTTTC. Protein product: CASSPPIGEPGANVLTF.

In this sample, this clone turned up a few times. The V call is TRBV19, the J call TRBJ1-1; D is unresolved. The germline V gene encodes CDR1 LNHDA and CDR2 SQIVND (reference sequence). CDR3 length equals 13 residues. Trimming left V 2 bases short and J 4 bases short, with 8 bases between. The CDR3 protein is CASSIRSLTEAFF. As DNA, the CDR3 is TGTGCCAGTAGTATAAGGAGTCTCACTGAAGCTTTCTTT.

V usage is TRBV9 and J usage is TRBJ1-4; D remains unclear. The ends were cut back, 4 bases at V and 8 bases at J, with 9 bases in the middle. From germline, CDR1 is SGDLS and CDR2 YYNGEE. CDR3 size: 12 residues. The chain's CDR3 is CASSRDAEKLFF. CDR3 in DNA: TGTGCCAGCAGCCGAGACGCCGAAAAACTGTTTTTT.

The chain carries TRBV19 and TRBJ1-5, with D possibly TRBD1 on 5 matching bases. V dropped 9 bases and J dropped 1 base, with 19 bases sitting between them. This CDR3 region has 16 residues. Germline V gives CDR1 LNHDA, CDR2 SQIVND (reference sequence). CDR3 protein: CASTRAGLMSNQPQHF. Here the CDR3 DNA reads TGTGCCAGCACTAGGGCAGGGCTTATGAGCAATCAGCCCCAGCATTTT.

This clone appeared once. This rearrangement joins TRBV30 to TRBJ1-6; 12 bases agree with TRBD1. The germline gives CDR1 GTSNPN, CDR2 SVGIG (reference sequence). Losses at the gene ends were 3 bases for V and 13 bases for J; bases not matched to a gene: 13. CDR3 length equals 16 residues. The CDR3 region is CAWSARDRGQRPPLHF. The DNA of the CDR3 is TGTGCCTGGAGCGCTCGGGACAGGGGGCAGCGTCCGCCCCTCCACTTT.

The chain joins TRBV19 to TRBJ2-1; no definite D call. Trimming cost V 6 bases and J 0 bases, with 9 bases left between them. The germline gives CDR1 LNHDA, CDR2 SQIVND (reference sequence). The CDR3 sequence is 14 residues long. CDR3 region: CASRRESSYNEQFF. As DNA, the CDR3 is TGTGCCAGTAGAAGGGAAAGCTCCTACAATGAGCAGTTCTTC.